Sequencing of this TCR beta chain was carried out in a study of blood T cell repertoires in COVID-19. Overall study: The United States, Italy and Spain were the sources of the acute and convalescent COVID-19 samples. The cDNA or gDNA used as material had been derived from T cells, B-cell-depleted T cells, or PBMCs.

The V end lost 1 base, the J end lost 3 bases, and 7 bases lay between the germline ends. The CDR3 totals 13 residues. In the source study's methods: Counts of nucleated cells, estimated from reference gene primer amplification, were obtained. The table came from immunoSEQ multiplex PCR; TCRdb's copy has only in-frame clones and leaves some out. The DNA gave D and trimming, while V, J and clone size come from that table. This sample has 45,000 or so clones, with nearly 80% found just once. Sequenced input: peripheral blood. The receptor comes from a man aged 70-80 years with acute or convalescent COVID-19. The rearrangement joins TRBV12-3 or TRBV12-4 to TRBJ2-7; D not certain. CDR3 sequence (DNA): TGTGCCAGCAGTTTAGGCTCGGGCTACGAGCAGTACTTC. This encodes CASSLGSGYEQYF.